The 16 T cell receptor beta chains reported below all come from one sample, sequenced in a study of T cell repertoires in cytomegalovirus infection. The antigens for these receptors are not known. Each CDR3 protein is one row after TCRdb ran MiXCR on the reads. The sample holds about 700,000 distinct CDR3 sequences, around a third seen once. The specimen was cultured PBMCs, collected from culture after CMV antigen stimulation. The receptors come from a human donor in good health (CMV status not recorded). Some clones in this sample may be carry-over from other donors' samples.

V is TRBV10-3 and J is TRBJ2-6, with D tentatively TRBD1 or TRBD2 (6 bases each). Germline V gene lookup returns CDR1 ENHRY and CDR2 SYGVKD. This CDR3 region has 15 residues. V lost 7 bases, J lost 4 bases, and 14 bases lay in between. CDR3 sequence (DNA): TGTGCCATCAACCTGGGGGGCGCCGGGGCCAACGTCCTGACTTTC. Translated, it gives CAINLGGAGANVLTF.

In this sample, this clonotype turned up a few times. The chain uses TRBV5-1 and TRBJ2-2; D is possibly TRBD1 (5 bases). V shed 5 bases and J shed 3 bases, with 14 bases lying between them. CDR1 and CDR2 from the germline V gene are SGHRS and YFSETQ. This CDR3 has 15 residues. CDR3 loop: CASRRTLDDTGELFF. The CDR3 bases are TGCGCCAGCAGACGGACATTGGATGACACCGGGGAGCTGTTTTTT.

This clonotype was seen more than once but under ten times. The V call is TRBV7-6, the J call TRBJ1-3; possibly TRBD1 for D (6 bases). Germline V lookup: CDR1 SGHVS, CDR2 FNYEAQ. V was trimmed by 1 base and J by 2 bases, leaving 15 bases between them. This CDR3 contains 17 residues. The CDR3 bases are TGTGCCAGCAGCTTAGTCCCGAACAGGGCTGCTGGAAACACCATATATTTT. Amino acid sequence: CASSLVPNRAAGNTIYF.

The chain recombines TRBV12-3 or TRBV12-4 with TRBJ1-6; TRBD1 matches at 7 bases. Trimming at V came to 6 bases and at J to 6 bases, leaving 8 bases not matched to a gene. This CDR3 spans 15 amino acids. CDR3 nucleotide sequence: TGTGCCAGCAGACCAGGGACAGCCTCTAATTCACCCCTCCACTTT. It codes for CASRPGTASNSPLHF.

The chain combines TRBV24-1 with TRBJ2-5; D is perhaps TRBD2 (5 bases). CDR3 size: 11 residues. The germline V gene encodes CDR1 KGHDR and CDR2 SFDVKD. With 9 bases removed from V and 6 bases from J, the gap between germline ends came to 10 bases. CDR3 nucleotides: TGTGCCACCGCGGACTCCCAGACCCAGTACTTC. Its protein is CATADSQTQYF.

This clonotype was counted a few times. The DNA for the CDR3 is TGTGCCAGCAGTTTATCATCCCACGAGCAGTACTTC. This sequence encodes CASSLSSHEQYF. The chain joins TRBV27 to TRBJ2-7, with D unresolved. Germline values: CDR1 MNHEY, CDR2 SMNVEV (reference sequence). The V end lost 0 bases, the J end lost 5 bases, and 5 bases lay between the germline ends. The CDR3 has 12 amino acids.

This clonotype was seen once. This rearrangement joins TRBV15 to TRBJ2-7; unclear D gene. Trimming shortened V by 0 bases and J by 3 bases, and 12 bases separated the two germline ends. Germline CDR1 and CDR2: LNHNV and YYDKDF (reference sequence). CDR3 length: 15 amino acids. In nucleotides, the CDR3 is TGTGCCACCAGCAGAGATAGGGCCCCTCTCTACGAGCAGTACTTC. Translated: CATSRDRAPLYEQYF.

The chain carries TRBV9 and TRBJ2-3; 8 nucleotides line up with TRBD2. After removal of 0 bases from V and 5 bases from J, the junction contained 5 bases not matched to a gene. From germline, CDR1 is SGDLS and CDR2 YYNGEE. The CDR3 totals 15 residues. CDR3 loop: CASSVAGGIGDTQYF. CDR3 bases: TGTGCCAGCAGCGTAGCGGGGGGGATAGGAGATACGCAGTATTTT.

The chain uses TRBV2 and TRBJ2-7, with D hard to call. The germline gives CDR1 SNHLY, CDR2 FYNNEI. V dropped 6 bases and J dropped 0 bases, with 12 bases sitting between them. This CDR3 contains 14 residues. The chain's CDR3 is CASRDRTNSYEQYF. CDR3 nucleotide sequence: TGTGCCAGCAGGGATAGGACCAACTCCTACGAGCAGTACTTC. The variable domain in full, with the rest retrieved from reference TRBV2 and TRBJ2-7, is EPEVTQTPSHQVTQMGQEVILRCVPISNHLYFYWYRQILGQKVEFLVSFYNNEISEKSEIFDDQFSVERPDGSNFTLKIRSTKLEDSAMYFCASRDRTNSYEQYFGPGTRLTVT.

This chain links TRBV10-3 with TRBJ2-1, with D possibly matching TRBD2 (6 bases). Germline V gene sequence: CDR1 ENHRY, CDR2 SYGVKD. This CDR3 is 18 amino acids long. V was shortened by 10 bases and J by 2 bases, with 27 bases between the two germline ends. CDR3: CARGCLAGKIFPYNEQFF. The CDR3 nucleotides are TGTGCCAGGGGCTGCCTGGCGGGAAAGATTTTCCCCTACAATGAGCAGTTCTTC.

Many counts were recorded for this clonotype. CDR3 protein: CASGTRRSYGYTF. DNA for the CDR3: TGTGCCAGCGGCACCCGGAGGAGCTATGGCTACACCTTC. The chain has TRBV7-2 and TRBJ1-2, with D hard to call. Germline CDR1 SGHTA, CDR2 FQGNSA. CDR3 size: 13 residues. The ends were cut back, 8 bases at V and 4 bases at J, with 14 bases in the middle.

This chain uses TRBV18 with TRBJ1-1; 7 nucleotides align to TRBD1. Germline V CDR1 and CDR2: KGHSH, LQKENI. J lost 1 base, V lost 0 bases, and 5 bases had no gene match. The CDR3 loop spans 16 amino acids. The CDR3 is CASSPPGGGTNTEAFF. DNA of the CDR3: TGTGCCAGCTCACCACCGGGAGGGGGCACGAACACTGAAGCTTTCTTT.

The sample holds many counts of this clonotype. In DNA, the CDR3 is TGTGCCAGCCGAATGGGGGGGACCACTGAAGCTTTCTTT. It codes for CASRMGGTTEAFF. The chain couples TRBV7-2 to TRBJ1-1, with a possible D match to TRBD1 (5 bases). Germline CDR1 and CDR2: SGHTA and FQGNSA. Trimming shortened V by 8 bases and J by 4 bases, and 14 bases separated the two germline ends. This CDR3 is 13 amino acids long.

CDR3 protein: CASSLWSGSSDTQYF. The CDR3 DNA reads as TGTGCCAGCAGCTTATGGAGCGGGAGCTCAGATACGCAGTATTTT. J is TRBJ2-3 and V is TRBV7-9, with TRBD2 matching 8 bases. The V segment lost 2 bases and the J segment 4 bases; nucleotides outside the gene matches: 5. Germline V gives CDR1 SEHNR, CDR2 FQNEAQ (reference sequence). The CDR3 spans 15 residues.

The CDR3 spells CASSPPGTGEYEQYF. As DNA, the CDR3 is TGTGCCAGCAGCCCACCCGGGACAGGGGAATACGAGCAGTACTTC. This sequence joins TRBV11-2 and TRBJ2-7, with TRBD1 matching over 10 bases. Unmatched junction bases numbered 8, after V lost 5 bases and J lost 4 bases. This CDR3 contains 15 residues. Germline V gives CDR1 SGHAT, CDR2 FQNNGV. The variable domain in full, completed from reference TRBV11-2 and TRBJ2-7, reads EAGVAQSPRYKIIEKRQSVAFWCNPISGHATLYWYQQILGQGPKLLIQFQNNGVVDDSQLPKDRFSAERLKGVDSTLKIQPAKLEDSAVYLCASSPPGTGEYEQYFGPGTRLTVT.

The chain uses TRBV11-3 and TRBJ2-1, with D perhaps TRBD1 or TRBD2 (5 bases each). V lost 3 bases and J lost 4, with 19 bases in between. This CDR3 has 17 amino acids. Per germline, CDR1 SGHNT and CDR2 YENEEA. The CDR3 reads CASSFGGLGTQYNEQFF. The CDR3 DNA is TGTGCCAGCAGCTTCGGAGGTCTTGGGACCCAATACAATGAGCAGTTCTTC. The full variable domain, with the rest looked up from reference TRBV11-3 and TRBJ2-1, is EAGVVQSPRYKIIEKKQPVAFWCNPISGHNTLYWYLQNLGQGPELLIRYENEEAVDDSQLPKDRFSAERLKGVDSTLKIQPAELGDSAVYLCASSFGGLGTQYNEQFFGPGTRLTVL.